This TCR beta chain was retrieved from a study of blood T cell dynamics during melanoma immunotherapy. Sequencing used immunoSEQ multiplex PCR; TCRdb keeps in-frame clones, though not all of them. The sample records 7,000 to 10,000 clones, 85% to 90% being singletons. The CDR3 covers 16 residues. The germline V and J ends were trimmed by 3 bases and 1 base, with 13 bases remaining between them. Germline CDR1 KGHSH, CDR2 LQKENI. Time point reported: week 3, after first cycle of checkpoint inhibitor. Response was assessed by RECIST 1.1 at 12 weeks, except a couple of rapid progressors. Prior systemic cancer therapy, immunosuppressant use and other active malignancies excluded patients.

The chain recombines TRBV18 with TRBJ1-5; D is ambiguous. This receptor was taken from a human donor with melanoma. Source: blood, taken from a patient treated with checkpoint blockade. The CDR3 loop is CASSPEGWLSNQPQHF. As DNA, the CDR3 is TGTGCCAGCTCACCGGAAGGTTGGTTGAGCAATCAGCCCCAGCATTTT.